This TCR beta chain was recovered during a study of CD8 T cells in ankylosing spondylitis. General observations from the study: It was reported that disease-linked clones were significantly enriched in matched ankylosing spondylitis synovial fluid. There was a TCR beta motif, made of several highly homologous variants, that appeared characteristic of ankylosing spondylitis blood.

The CDR3 loop spans 14 amino acids. Losses at the gene ends were 5 bases for V and 4 bases for J; bases not matched to a gene: 6. Germline values: CDR1 SGHTA, CDR2 FQGNSA. The authors made TCR beta libraries by quantitative 5'-RACE with molecular barcodes. TCRdb re-derived calls from the 5' RACE reads in MiXCR, one entry per CDR3 protein. There are 200,000 to 300,000 distinct CDR3 sequences in the sample; around 8% occur only once, and 4% to 5.5% lies in the top ten. This clonotype was detected many times. Its antigen is undetermined. Source material: blood, either unsorted or a sorted T cell fraction (not recorded which). The chain links TRBV7-2 to TRBJ2-3; TRBD2 agrees at 7 bases. The sequence came from a female donor with ankylosing spondylitis or in good health (not recorded which). CDR3 sequence: CASSRSGNADTQYF. The CDR3 coding sequence is TGTGCCAGCAGCCGAAGCGGGAATGCAGATACGCAGTATTTT.